This T cell receptor beta chain derives from a study of vaccination and CD4 T cells after COVID-19. Study overall: Post-vaccine specimens were obtained a median about 73 days after dose two (range 14 to 241).

A few counts support this clonotype. Its antigen is not identified. Treatment noted: approximately 10-day PBMC culture with coronavirus spike peptide pools or control peptides (ViraFEST assay). Cultured CD4+ T cells had their DNA profiled by the Oncomine TCR Beta short-read assay. It was from cultured CD4+ T cells that genomic DNA was extracted. TCRdb fed the PCR reads into MiXCR, producing one record per CDR3 protein. The sample lists about 22,000 distinct CDR3 sequences; 32% were seen once. The CDR3 consists of 15 residues. Trimming stripped 9 bases from V and 1 base from J, with 14 bases between. Germline V gene sequence: CDR1 KGHDR, CDR2 SFDVKD.

This sequence originates from a human donor with COVID-19. This sequence joins TRBV24-1 and TRBJ2-2, with D perhaps assigned TRBD1 or TRBD2 (6 bases each). Input material: cultured CD4+ T cells from blood. CDR3 protein: CATGRGGKNTGELFF. The CDR3 nucleotides are TGTGCCACCGGCAGAGGGGGGAAGAACACCGGGGAGCTGTTTTTT.